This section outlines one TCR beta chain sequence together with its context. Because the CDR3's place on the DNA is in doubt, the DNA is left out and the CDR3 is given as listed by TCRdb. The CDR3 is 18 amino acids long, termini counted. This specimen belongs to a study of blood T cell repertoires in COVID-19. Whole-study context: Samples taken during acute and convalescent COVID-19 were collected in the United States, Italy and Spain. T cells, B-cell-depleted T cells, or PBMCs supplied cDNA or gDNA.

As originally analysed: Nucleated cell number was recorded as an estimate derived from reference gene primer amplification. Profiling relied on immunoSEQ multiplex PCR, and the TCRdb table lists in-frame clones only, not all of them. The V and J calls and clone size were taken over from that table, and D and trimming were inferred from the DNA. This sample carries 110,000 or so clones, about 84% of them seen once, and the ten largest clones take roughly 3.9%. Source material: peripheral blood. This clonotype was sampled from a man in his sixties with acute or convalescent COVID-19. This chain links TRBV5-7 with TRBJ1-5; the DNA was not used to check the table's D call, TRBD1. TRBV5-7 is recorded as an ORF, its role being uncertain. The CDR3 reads CASRWKGRRNPGILAQHF.